This TCR beta chain was retrieved from a study of shared clonotypes between healthy human individuals. Libraries were prepared by immunoSEQ multiplex PCR; TCRdb keeps only in-frame clonotypes and omits some of them. The repertoire holds about 1 million clones, with 65% to 75% as singletons. A note on this clone: What it binds is not known.

From germline, CDR1 is MNHEY and CDR2 SVGAGI. The V end was cut by 8 bases, the J end by 5 bases, with 15 bases between. The CDR3 contains 13 residues. Points from the study as a whole: In having few donors, the study represented limited genetic and exposure-history diversity.

Donors, without exception, were Caucasian adults residing in Nashville, Tennessee. The chain uses TRBV6-5 and TRBJ1-2; possibly TRBD1 for D (6 bases). The receptor was derived from a man between 18 and 29 years old in good health. Sequencing input: memory CD4+ T cells sorted from blood. The subset is: CD45RA-negative fraction. CDR3 in amino acids: CASRPGAGYGYTF. The DNA of the CDR3 is TGTGCCAGCCGCCCGGGGGCAGGGTATGGCTACACCTTC.